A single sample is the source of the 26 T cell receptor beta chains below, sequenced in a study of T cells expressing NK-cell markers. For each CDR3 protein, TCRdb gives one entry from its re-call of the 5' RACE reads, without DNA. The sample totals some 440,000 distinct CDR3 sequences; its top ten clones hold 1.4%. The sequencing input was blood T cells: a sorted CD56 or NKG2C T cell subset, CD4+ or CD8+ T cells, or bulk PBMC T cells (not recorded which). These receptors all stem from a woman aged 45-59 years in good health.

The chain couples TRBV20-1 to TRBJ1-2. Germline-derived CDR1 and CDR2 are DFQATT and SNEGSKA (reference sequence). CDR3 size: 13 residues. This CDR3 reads CSARDQPPYGYTF.

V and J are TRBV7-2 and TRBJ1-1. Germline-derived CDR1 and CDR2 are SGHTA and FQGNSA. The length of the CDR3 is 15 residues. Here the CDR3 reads CASSPTTFMNTEAFF.

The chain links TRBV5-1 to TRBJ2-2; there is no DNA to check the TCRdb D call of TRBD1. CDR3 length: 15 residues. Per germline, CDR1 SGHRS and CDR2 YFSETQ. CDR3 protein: CATRSHTGSGGELFF.

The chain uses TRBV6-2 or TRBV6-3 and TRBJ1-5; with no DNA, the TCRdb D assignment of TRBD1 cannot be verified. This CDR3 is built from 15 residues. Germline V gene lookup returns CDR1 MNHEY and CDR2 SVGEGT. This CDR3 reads CASRDTGRQDQPQHF.

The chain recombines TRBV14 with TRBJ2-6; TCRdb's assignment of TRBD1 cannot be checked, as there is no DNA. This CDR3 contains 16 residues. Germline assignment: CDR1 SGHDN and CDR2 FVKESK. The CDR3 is CASSQEGGSGANVLTF. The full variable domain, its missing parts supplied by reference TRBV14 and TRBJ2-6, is EAGVTQFPSHSVIEKGQTVTLRCDPISGHDNLYWYRRVMGKEIKFLLHFVKESKQDESGMPNNRFLAERTGGTYSTLKVQPAELEDSGVYFCASSQEGGSGANVLTFGAGSRLTVL.

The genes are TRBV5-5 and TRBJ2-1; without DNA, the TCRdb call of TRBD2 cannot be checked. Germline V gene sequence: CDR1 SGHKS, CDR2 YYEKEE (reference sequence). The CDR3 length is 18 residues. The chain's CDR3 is CASSLVLAGGSSYNEQFF. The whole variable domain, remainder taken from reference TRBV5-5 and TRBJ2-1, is DAGVTQSPTHLIKTRGQQVTLRCSPISGHKSVSWYQQVLGQGPQFIFQYYEKEERGRGNFPDRFSARQFPNYSSELNVNALLLGDSALYLCASSLVLAGGSSYNEQFFGPGTRLTVL.

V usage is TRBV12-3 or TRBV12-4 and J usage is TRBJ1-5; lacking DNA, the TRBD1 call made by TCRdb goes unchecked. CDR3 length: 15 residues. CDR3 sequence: CASRLGAYSNQPQHF.

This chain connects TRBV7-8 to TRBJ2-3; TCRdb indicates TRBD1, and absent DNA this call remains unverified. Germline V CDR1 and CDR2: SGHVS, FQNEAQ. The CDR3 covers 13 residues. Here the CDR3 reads CASSLVQADTQYF.

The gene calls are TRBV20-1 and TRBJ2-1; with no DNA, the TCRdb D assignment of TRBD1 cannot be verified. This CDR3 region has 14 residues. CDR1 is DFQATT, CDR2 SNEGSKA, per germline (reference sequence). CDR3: CSARDPSSPNEQFF.

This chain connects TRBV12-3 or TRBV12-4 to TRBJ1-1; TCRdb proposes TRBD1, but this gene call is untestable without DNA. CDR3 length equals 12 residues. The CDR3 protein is CASTRQLREAFF.

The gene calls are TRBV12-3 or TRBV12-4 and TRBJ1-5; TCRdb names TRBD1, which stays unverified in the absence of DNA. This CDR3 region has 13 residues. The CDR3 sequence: CASRTGGEMPQHF.

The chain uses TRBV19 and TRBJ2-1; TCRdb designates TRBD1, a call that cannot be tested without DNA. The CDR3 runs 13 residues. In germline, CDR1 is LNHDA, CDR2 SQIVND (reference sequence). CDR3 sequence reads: CASKPQPPQGWFF.

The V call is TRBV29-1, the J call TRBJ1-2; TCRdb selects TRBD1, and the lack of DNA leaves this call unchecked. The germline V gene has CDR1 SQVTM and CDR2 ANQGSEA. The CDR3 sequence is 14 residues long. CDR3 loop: CSVEAQGAVYGYTF.

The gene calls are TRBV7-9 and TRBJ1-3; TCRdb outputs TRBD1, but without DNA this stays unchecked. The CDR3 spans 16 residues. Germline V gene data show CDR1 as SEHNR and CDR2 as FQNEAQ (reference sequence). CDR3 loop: CASSWTGTGTGNTIYF.

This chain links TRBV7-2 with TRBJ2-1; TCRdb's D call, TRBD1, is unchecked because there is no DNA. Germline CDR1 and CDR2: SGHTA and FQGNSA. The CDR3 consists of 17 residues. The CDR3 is CASSRLSAASSYNEQFF.

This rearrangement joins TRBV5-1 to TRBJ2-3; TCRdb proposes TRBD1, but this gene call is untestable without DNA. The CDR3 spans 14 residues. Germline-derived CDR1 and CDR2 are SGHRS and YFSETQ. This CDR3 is CASSLQGSTDTQYF.

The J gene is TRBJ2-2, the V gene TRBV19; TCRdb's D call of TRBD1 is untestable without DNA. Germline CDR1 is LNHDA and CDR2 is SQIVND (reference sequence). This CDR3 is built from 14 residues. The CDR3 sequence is CATTPLRGSGELFF.

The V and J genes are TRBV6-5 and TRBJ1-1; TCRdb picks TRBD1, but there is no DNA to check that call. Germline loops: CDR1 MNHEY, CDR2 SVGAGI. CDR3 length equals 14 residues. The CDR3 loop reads CASSYPHRGGEAFF.

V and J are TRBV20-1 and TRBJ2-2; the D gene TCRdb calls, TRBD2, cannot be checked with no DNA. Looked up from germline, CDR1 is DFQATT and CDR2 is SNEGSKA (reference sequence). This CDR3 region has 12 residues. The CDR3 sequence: CSASGVTGELFF.

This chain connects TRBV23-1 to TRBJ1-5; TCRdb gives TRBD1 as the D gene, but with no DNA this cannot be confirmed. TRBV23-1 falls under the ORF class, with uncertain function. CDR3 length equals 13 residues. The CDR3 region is CASSRGRDQPQHF.

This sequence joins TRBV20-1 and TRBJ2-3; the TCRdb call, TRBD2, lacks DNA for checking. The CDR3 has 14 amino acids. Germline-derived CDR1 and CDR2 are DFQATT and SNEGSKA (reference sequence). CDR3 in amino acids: CSARDTALPDTQYF.

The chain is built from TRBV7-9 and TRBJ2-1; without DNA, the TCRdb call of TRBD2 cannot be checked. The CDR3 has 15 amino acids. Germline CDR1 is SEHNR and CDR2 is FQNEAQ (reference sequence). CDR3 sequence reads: CASSPGLGRYNEQFF.

CDR3 sequence: CASRFRGASNTGELFF. The rearrangement links TRBV2 to TRBJ2-2; with no DNA, the TCRdb D assignment of TRBD1 cannot be verified. The germline gives CDR1 SNHLY, CDR2 FYNNEI. CDR3 length: 16 residues.

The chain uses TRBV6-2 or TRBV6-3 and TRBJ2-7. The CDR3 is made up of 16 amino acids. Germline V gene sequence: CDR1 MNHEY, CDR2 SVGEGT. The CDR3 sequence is CASIPRTGQNSYEQYF.

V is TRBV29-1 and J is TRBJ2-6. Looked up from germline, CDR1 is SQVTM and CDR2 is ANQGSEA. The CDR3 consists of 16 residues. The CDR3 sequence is CSVTYGLSSGANVLTF.

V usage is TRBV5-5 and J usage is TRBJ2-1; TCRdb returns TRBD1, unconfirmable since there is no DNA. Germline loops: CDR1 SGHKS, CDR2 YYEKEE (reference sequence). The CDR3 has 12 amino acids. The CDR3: CASNPGYAEQFF.